This T cell receptor (beta chain) comes out of a study of T-cell memory formation after mild COVID-19 (dated by TCRdb to 2020 to 2022). Context from the whole study: Most TCR sequence clusters were specific to one of the two donors. Longitudinal TCRalpha and TCRbeta repertoire sequencing tracked T-cell clones expanding and contracting after mild COVID-19 in two donors. The cohort comprised two young, previously healthy adult volunteers, one female and one male. Points the paper makes about the study in general: Contracting CD4+ clones were located mainly in the CM and EM memory subsets, whereas CD8+ clones were found to be enriched in EMRA. Clones contracting from day 15 to 85 had balanced CD4/CD8 phenotypes, while a second wave expanding from day 15 to 37 was biased towards CD4+. Some responding clones were detected in pre-infection memory, which suggested that pre-existing cross-reactive memory T cells had joined the SARS-CoV-2 response. SARS-CoV-2 specificity was not confirmed for the second-wave clones peaking on day 37. The study covered only a couple of mild cases, and larger cohorts including severe cases with pre-infection samples were considered necessary.

This clonotype was detected ten times or more. What antigen it recognizes has not been identified. Base qualities are missing; no much larger clone stands one base away. At the junction V is shortened by 7 bases and J by 4 bases; bases outside the gene matches: 6. Taken from cysteine to phenylalanine, the CDR3 has 14 residues. This entry keeps only the CDR3 DNA: 42 bases, framed from base 1. The germline V gene yields MNHEY for CDR1 and SVGAGI for CDR2. Ficoll-Paque density gradient centrifugation was used to isolate PBMCs. The sequencing machine was an Illumina NovaSeq 6000. cDNA libraries for TCRalpha and TCRbeta were prepared by 5'RACE using constant-segment primers, with sample barcodes and unique molecular identifiers added. RNA was extracted from every sample with Trizol reagent. Library amplification was performed in two PCR steps, and a second sample barcode and Illumina TruSeq adapters were introduced in the second step. Sequencing of libraries was performed on an Illumina NovaSeq with 2 x 150 bp paired-end reads. In the paper's pipeline: The reads were demultiplexed and collapsed into UMI-guided consensus sequences using migec v1.2.7. Using mixcr v2.1.11, UMI consensuses were aligned to TRA and TRB V and J templates and then assembled into clonotypes. A clonotype was counted as expanded or contracted only when both edgeR and NoisET called the clonotype significant, with the noise models trained on biological replicates. For edgeR calls, a false discovery rate-adjusted p below 0.01 and a log2 fold-change threshold of 1 were applied. As an exploratory analysis of dynamics, max-normalized trajectories of the 1000 most abundant clonotypes were examined with PCA combined with hierarchical clustering. Separately sequenced CD4+ and CD8+ repertoires were used to assign a CD4 or CD8 phenotype to each responding clone. TCRdb applied fastp at Q25 and MiXCR to the public reads, then kept only in-frame beta chains. Rows with a matching CDR3 protein are joined into one entry that keeps the most common DNA and genes. For this entry, the V and J calls and clone size follow TCRdb and not the study's own pipeline. This sample is represented by about 410,000 distinct CDR3 sequences; roughly 18% of them were singletons. The ten largest clonotypes hold roughly a fifth of the sample.

The sequenced sample consisted of PBMCs or a T cell subset sorted from them (not recorded which). The chain couples TRBV6-5 to TRBJ2-2; TRBD1 agrees with 7 junctional bases. The sequence derives from a man aged 18 to 29 who had mild COVID-19 (a few samples of this study predate the infection). The sample titles of this study are shuffled in the database, so cell type and time point are left out; the donor was told from shared clones. The CDR3 region has the sequence CASTLNRGTGELFF. The DNA sequence reads TGTGCCAGCACCCTCAACAGGGGCACCGGGGAGCTGTTTTTT.